The following is a T cell receptor (beta chain) sequence with its context. Its target is not known. Since a much larger clone is just one base distant, this may be a read error. Together with a sample-barcoded 5' primer, a J-beta primer mix was included in a second PCR lasting roughly 6 to 12 cycles. The yield of each sample was at least 2.5 million CDR3-containing paired-end reads. Each CDR3 protein is one row after TCRdb ran MiXCR on the 5' RACE reads. The data contain about 650,000 distinct CDR3 sequences, roughly 32% of them singletons. This sample is part of a study of blood T cells in healthy people across ages. As for the study in general: Capture via template switching afforded approximately one barcoded beta molecule per two T cells.

Total RNA, at least 5.5 micrograms per sample, was extracted from PBMCs. Study-wide results and caveats: Among long-lived donors, naive CD4+ cells were more numerous and diversity higher than in aged donors.

The sequencing input was blood. The sequence came from a woman at least 80 years old in good health.

DNA for the CDR3: TGTGCCAGCAGCGTCCCTAGCGGGAGATCCTACGAGCAGTACTTC. Protein: CASSVPSGRSYEQYF. The J gene is TRBJ2-7, the V gene TRBV4-2; 10 nucleotides match TRBD2. The germline CDR1 and CDR2 sequences are LGHNA and YNFKEQ. CDR3 size: 15 residues. J lost 1 base, V lost 5 bases, and 5 bases had no gene match.